Listed here is a single T cell receptor beta chain. This record comes from a study of technical replicates of blood from four donors. Produced via immunoSEQ multiplex PCR; TCRdb's table is partial and in-frame only. The table records about 79,000 clones, approximately 94% of them present only once. Germline CDR1 SGHVS, CDR2 FNYEAQ. The CDR3 length is 17 residues. The V and J ends lost 1 base and 2 bases, in that order; junction bases with no gene match: 8. The sequence was obtained from a human donor in good health. This sequence joins TRBV7-6 and TRBJ2-7; 10 nucleotides align to TRBD2. What was sequenced was T cells isolated from PBMCs. The CDR3 bases are TGTGCCAGCAGCTTAGTGGCTAGCGGGAGTGCTACCTACGAGCAGTACTTC. It is translated as CASSLVASGSATYEQYF.